This T cell receptor (beta chain) was identified during a study of blood T cell repertoires in COVID-19. The germline V gene has CDR1 ENHRY and CDR2 SYGVKD. The V and J ends lost 3 bases and 4 bases respectively, with 9 bases between them. The CDR3 covers 13 residues. Patients of the Seattle cohort, enrolled during active infection, were followed longitudinally. How the authors handled the data: How many nucleated cells were present was estimated from reference gene primer amplification. Assay used: immunoSEQ multiplex PCR; TCRdb lists only in-frame clones, some missing. The D gene and trimming were derived from the DNA, and the V and J assignments and clone size from that table. The sample includes about 130,000 clones, around 90% of them seen just once.

This clonotype originated in a man between 45 and 60 years old with COVID-19, enrolled during active disease. V and J are TRBV10-3 and TRBJ1-1, with a weak D call TRBD1 (5 bases). Sequencing input: peripheral blood. CDR3 region: CAISDGGGTEAFF. Here the CDR3 DNA reads TGTGCCATCAGTGATGGGGGGGGCACTGAAGCTTTCTTT.